The sequence of this T cell receptor beta chain was determined in a study of T cells in Graves' hyperthyroidism and ophthalmopathy. TCR beta CDR3 sequences were amplified from RNA transcripts. HTBI primers were employed in a first-round RT-PCR of the TCR CDR3. TCRdb recomputed calls from the multiplex PCR reads with MiXCR, one row per CDR3 protein. The sample records about 350,000 distinct CDR3 sequences, roughly 15% being singletons. The PBMCs studied were ones that came from about 9.9 ml fresh peripheral blood. The study, taken as a whole, reports: Most clonotypes expanded in the thyroid (above 0.001) were also present in blood. The model's output predicted ophthalmopathy at a median of around 7 months prior to onset.

This clonotype was detected many times. Its antigen is unknown. Germline loops: CDR1 MDHEN, CDR2 SYDVKM. V was trimmed by 3 bases and J by 2 bases, leaving 10 bases between them. This CDR3 comprises 15 residues. This chain links TRBV28 with TRBJ2-2; a possible D gene is TRBD2 (6 bases). Material for sequencing was blood. The sequence was obtained from a woman aged 55-75 years with Graves' ophthalmopathy. This CDR3 reads CASSFGSLNTGELFF. CDR3 in DNA: TGTGCCAGCAGTTTCGGGAGCCTTAACACCGGGGAGCTGTTTTTT.